This T cell receptor beta chain was observed in a study of cytomegalovirus exposure and HLA in healthy donors. Looking at the study overall: Earlier results showed approximately 110 million unique TCR beta sequences derived from some 180 million T cells. Assignment to the Caucasian-associated ancestry cluster applied to approximately 80% of the roughly 410 genotyped donors. Study results and limitations: It was reported that TCR beta sequences correctly inferred the HLA-A and HLA-B alleles for most subjects. The classifier reportedly diagnosed cytomegalovirus status with high sensitivity and specificity.

About this clone itself: What it binds is unknown.

The CDR3 covers 17 residues. In germline, CDR1 is LGHNA, CDR2 YNFKEQ. Trimming pared 1 base from V and 5 bases from J, leaving 20 bases between. With 60 Vbeta and 13 Jbeta primers, the PCR was carried out. Sequencing was performed with immunoSEQ multiplex PCR; in TCRdb, only in-frame clones are kept and a portion is missing. The sample records around 130,000 clones, more than 80% being singletons. The chain has TRBV4-2 and TRBJ1-1, with TRBD1 as a possible D gene (5 bases). The sequencing sample was made of PBMCs. The TCR originated in a woman aged 25 to 39 in good health and CMV-seropositive. The CDR3 region is CASSQVGAGSRGTEAFF. In DNA form, the CDR3 reads TGTGCCAGCAGCCAAGTAGGGGCGGGATCCAGAGGAACTGAAGCTTTCTTT.